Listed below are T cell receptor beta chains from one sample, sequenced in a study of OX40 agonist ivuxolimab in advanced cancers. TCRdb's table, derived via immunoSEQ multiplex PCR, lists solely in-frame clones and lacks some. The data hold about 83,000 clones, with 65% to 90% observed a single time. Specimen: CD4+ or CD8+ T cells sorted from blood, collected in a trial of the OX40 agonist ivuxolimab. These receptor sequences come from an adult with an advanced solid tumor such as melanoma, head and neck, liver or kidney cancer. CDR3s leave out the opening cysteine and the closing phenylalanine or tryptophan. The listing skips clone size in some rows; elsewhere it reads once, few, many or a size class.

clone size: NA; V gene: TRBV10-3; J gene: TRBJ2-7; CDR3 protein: AIRSWTSGGDEQY
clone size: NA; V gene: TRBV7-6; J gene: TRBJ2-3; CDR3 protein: ASSLRTSGSDTQY
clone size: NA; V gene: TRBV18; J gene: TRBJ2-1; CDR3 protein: ASSPDKAIASNEQF
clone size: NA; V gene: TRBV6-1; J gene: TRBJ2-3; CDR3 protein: ASSEPGLDTDTQY
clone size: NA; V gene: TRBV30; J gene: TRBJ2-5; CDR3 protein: AWSFGGQETQY
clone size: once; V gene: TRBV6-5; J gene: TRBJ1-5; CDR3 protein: ASTVGGLNQPQH
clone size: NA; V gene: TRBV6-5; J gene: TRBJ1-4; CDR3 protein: ASSEWRLF
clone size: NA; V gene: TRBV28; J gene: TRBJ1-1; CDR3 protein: ASSHPSGNTEAF
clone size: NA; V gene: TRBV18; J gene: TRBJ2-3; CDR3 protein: ASSPLTSGGADTQY
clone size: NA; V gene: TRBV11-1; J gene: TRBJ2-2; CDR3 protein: ASSANYRGAGELF
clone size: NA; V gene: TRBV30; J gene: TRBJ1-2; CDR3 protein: AWSTGNYGYT
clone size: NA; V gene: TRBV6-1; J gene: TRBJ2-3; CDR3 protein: ASSEEGSGGDTQY
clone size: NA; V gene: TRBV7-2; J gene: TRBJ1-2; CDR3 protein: ASTTPGEGRGYT
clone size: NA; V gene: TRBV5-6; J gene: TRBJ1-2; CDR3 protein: ASSADGTGDNYGYT
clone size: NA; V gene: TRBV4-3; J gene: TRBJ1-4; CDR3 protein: ASARAGANEKLF
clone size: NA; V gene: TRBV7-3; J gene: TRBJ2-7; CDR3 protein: ASSLASGAGYEQY
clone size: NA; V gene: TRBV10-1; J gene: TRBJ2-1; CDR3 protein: ASGGALKVSYNEQF
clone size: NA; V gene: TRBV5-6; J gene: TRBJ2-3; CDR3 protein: ASSFQTSSDTQY
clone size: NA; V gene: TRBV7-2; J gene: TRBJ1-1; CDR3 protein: ASSYRGTTEAF
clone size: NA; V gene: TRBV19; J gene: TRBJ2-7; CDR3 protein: ASSMTSGYSYEQY
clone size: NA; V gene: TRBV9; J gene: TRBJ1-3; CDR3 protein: ASSVGGQGRNTIY
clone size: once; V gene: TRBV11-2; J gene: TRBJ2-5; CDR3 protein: ASSLTGFTQETQY
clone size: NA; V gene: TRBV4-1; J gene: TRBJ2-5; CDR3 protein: ASSPRSGVQETQY
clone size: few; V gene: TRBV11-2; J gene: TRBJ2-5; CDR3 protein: ASSATSGGQGTQY
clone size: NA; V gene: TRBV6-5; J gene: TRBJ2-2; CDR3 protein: ASSFFSGTNTGELF
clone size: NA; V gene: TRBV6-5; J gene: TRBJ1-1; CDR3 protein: ASSYPGGNTEAF
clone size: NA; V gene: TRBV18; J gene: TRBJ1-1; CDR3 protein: ASSPQAPLNTEAF
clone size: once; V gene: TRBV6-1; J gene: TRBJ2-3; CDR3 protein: ASQGEWTQY
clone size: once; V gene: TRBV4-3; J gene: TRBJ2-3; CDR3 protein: ASSPDLTSGTSVRTDTQY
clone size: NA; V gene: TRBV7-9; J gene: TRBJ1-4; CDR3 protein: ASSQPGSTNEKLF
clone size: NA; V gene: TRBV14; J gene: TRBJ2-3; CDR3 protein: ASSQDRTGGRRDTQY
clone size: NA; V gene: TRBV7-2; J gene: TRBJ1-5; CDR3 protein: ASSFSGAYQPQH
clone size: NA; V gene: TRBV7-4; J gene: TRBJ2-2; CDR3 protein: ASSLDAGFTGELF
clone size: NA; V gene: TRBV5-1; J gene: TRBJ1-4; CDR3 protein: ASSLGQAINEKLF
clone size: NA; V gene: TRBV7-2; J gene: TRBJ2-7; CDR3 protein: ASSSSSYEQY
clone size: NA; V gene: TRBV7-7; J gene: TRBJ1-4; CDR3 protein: ASSLQRNEKLF
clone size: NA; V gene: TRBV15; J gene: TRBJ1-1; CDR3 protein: ATSRVLNTEAF
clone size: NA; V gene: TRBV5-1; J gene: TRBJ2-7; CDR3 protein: ASSPMTGGAYEQY
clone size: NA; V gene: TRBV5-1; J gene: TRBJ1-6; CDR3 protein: ASSFSGSGNSPLH
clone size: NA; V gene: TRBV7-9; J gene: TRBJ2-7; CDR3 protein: ASSSTGGEQY
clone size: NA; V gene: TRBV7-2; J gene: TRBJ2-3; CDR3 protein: ASSLGSRVDTQY
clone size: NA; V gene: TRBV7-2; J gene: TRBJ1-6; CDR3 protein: ASSAPGQTNNSPLH
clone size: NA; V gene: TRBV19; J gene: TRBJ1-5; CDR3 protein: ASSIPVHPYQPQH
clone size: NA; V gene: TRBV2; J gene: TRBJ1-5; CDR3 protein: ASSGTGGNQPQH
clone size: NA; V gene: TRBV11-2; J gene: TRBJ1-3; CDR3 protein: ASSLGGNTIY
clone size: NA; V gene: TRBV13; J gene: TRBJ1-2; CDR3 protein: ASSLEADYNYGYT
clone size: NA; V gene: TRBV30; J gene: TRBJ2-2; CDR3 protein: AWSVEGSPGELF
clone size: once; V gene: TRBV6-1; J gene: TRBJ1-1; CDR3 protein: ASGRAREAF
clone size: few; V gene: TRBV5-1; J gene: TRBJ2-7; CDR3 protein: ASSQGTGGSEQY
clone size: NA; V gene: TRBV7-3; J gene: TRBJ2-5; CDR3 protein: ASSSSGTAQTQY